The clone carrying this T cell receptor beta chain showed up just once. Measured with immunoSEQ multiplex PCR; TCRdb has only the in-frame clones, and not every one. The repertoire holds more than 550,000 clones, with 80% to 90% as singletons. These data belong to a study of shared T cell receptors in the human thymus. The CDR3 runs 15 residues. CDR1 SGHTA and CDR2 FQGNSA come from the germline V gene. The V and J ends lost 4 bases and 3 bases, in that order; junction bases with no gene match: 5. Another study also made use of these data, one on human thymus T cells. That study reports: Donation was from healthy Finnish infants who were having corrective surgery that addressed congenital heart defects. Resections removed during corrective heart surgery provided the thymus tissue used. The authors found apparently biased V and J gene usage in thymic and blood repertoires. Unrelated individuals reportedly shared highly overlapping thymic TCR repertoires.

This TCR came from a boy under two years old with a congenital heart defect. The chain joins TRBV7-2 to TRBJ1-5, with 8 bases matching TRBD1. Sequencing was carried out using thymocytes. CDR3: CASSSQGALNQPQHF. The CDR3 coding sequence is TGTGCCAGCAGCTCCCAGGGGGCTCTCAATCAGCCCCAGCATTTT. Filled out from reference TRBV7-2 and TRBJ1-5, the complete variable domain reads GAGVSQSPSNKVTEKGKDVELRCDPISGHTALYWYRQSLGQGLEFLIYFQGNSAPDKSGLPSDRFSAERTGGSVSTLTIQRTQQEDSAVYLCASSSQGALNQPQHFGDGTRLSIL.